This T cell receptor (beta chain) was captured in a study of cytomegalovirus exposure and HLA in healthy donors. Broader study findings: Later analysis associated a missense DCLRE1C variant with TCR beta V- and J-gene trimming. Because they were indistinguishable, some V segments, including TRBV6-2 and TRBV6-3, were excluded.

To note about this clone: Antigen unknown.

Donors sampled were nominally healthy, though unrecorded immune exposures were likely. Germline assignment: CDR1 MDHEN and CDR2 SYDVKM. This CDR3 has 15 amino acids. J lost 3 bases, V lost 6 bases, and 9 bases had no gene match. 60 Vbeta and 13 Jbeta primers were used in PCR. Some clones are missing from TCRdb's copy, which holds only in-frame ones; the method was immunoSEQ multiplex PCR. The table includes over 150,000 clones, approximately 72% detected once. The clonotype was recovered from a man aged 45-65 years in good health and CMV-seronegative. Sequencing input: PBMCs. The J gene is TRBJ2-7, the V gene TRBV28, with 9 bases aligning to TRBD2. The CDR3 loop is CASSLPTSGHYEQYF. DNA for the CDR3: TGTGCCAGCAGCCTGCCGACTAGCGGACACTACGAGCAGTACTTC.